The 29 T cell receptor beta chains listed next were all sequenced from one sample in a study of beta chain features in type 1 diabetes. The authors reverse transcribed all of the isolated RNA, so sequencing captured expressed TCRB transcripts. Profiling relied on immunoSEQ multiplex PCR, and the TCRdb table lists in-frame clones only, not all of them. There are around 250,000 clones in the sample; about 25% occur only once, and 3.5% to 4% lies in the top ten. Sequenced: central memory CD4+ T cells from blood. These receptors all come from a man aged 30-40 years in good health.

The V call is TRBV30, the J call TRBJ1-2; D uncertain. V was shortened by 0 bases and J by 2 bases, with 13 bases between the two germline ends. Germline V CDR1 and CDR2: GTSNPN, SVGIG (reference sequence). The CDR3 contains 15 residues. The CDR3 protein is CAWSVGIGFNYGYTF. The CDR3 DNA sequence: TGTGCCTGGAGTGTAGGGATCGGGTTCAACTATGGCTACACCTTC. The variable domain in full, with the rest retrieved from reference TRBV30 and TRBJ1-2, is SQTIHQWPATLVQPVGSPLSLECTVEGTSNPNLYWYRQAAGRGLQLLFYSVGIGQISSEVPQNLSASRPQDRQFILSSKKLLLSDSGFYLCAWSVGIGFNYGYTFGSGTRLTVV.

The chain carries TRBV7-2 and TRBJ2-7; 7 positions agree with TRBD2. Germline-derived CDR1 and CDR2 are SGHTA and FQGNSA. The junction had 8 bases not matched to a gene; V was cut back by 2 bases and J by 4 bases. The CDR3 contains 15 residues. This CDR3 is CASSLPGGPWYEQYF. CDR3 nucleotide sequence: TGTGCCAGCAGCTTACCGGGGGGACCGTGGTACGAGCAGTACTTC.

This rearrangement joins TRBV5-8 to TRBJ1-2; no clear D gene. Per the germline V gene, CDR1 is SGHTS and CDR2 is YDEGEE. V lost 3 bases and J lost 0, with 3 bases in between. This CDR3 is 12 amino acids long. This chain's CDR3 is CASSSPNYGYTF. In DNA form, the CDR3 reads TGTGCCAGCAGCTCCCCTAACTATGGCTACACCTTC.

The table lists this clone with a few counts. The rearrangement joins TRBV7-2 to TRBJ1-2; D is perhaps TRBD1 (6 bases). CDR3 length: 15 residues. V dropped 3 bases and J dropped 5 bases, with 16 bases sitting between them. Per the germline V gene, CDR1 is SGHTA and CDR2 is FQGNSA. CDR3 in amino acids: CASSFGGRTQYGYTF. The CDR3 DNA reads as TGTGCCAGCAGCTTCGGGGGCCGAACGCAGTATGGCTACACCTTC.

A word on this clone: Possible read error: a much larger clone is one base away. The J gene is TRBJ1-1, the V gene TRBV2, with D hard to call. Germline lookup yields CDR1 SNHLY and CDR2 FYNNEI. The CDR3 sequence is 13 residues long. Trimming cost V 4 bases and J 1 base, with 7 bases left between them. The CDR3 spells CASSGSRNTEAFF. CDR3 nucleotides: TGTGCCAGCAGTGGATCAAGGAACACTGAAGCTTTCTTT.

The chain carries TRBV28 and TRBJ1-5; D uncertain. V was cut by 6 bases and J by 9 bases, with 12 bases left in between. Germline-derived CDR1 and CDR2 are MDHEN and SYDVKM. CDR3 size: 12 residues. CDR3 region: CASRYSGGPQHF. CDR3 DNA sequence: TGTGCCAGCAGATACAGTGGTGGGCCCCAGCATTTT.

The chain has TRBV30 and TRBJ2-7; D ambiguous. The V end lost 5 bases, the J end lost 4 bases, and 6 bases lay between the germline ends. Germline-derived CDR1 and CDR2 are GTSNPN and SVGIG (reference sequence). The CDR3 has 10 residues. The CDR3 nucleotides read TGTGCCTGGGGGGATTACGAGCAGTACTTC. This encodes CAWGDYEQYF.

The sample holds a few counts of this clone. V gene TRBV5-1 combines with J gene TRBJ2-2; the D is unclear. The germline CDR1 and CDR2 sequences are SGHRS and YFSETQ. This CDR3 is built from 13 residues. Trimming shortened V by 5 bases and J by 8 bases, and 13 bases separated the two germline ends. The CDR3 reads CASRPTSKGELFF. In DNA form, the CDR3 reads TGCGCCAGCAGACCGACTTCCAAGGGGGAGCTGTTTTTT.

This clone was seen more than once but under ten times. Other DNA sequences in the same sample also yield this CDR3. V and J are TRBV29-1 and TRBJ1-1; D remains ambiguous. The V end was cut by 6 bases, the J end by 5 bases, with 10 bases between. Germline V gene data show CDR1 as SQVTM and CDR2 as ANQGSEA. CDR3 length: 11 amino acids. The CDR3, as DNA: TGCAGCGTAAGTCGGGGAACTGAAGCTTTCTTT. Its translation is CSVSRGTEAFF.

This clone was counted many times. The chain is built from TRBV7-2 and TRBJ2-4; TRBD2 aligns across 9 bases. This CDR3 has 16 amino acids. CDR1 is SGHTA and CDR2 is FQGNSA in the germline V gene. Unmatched junction bases numbered 10, after V lost 4 bases and J lost 6 bases. The CDR3 sequence: CASSYTAAGGLNIQYF. The CDR3 nucleotides are TGTGCCAGCAGCTACACGGCAGCGGGAGGATTAAACATTCAGTACTTC.

This sequence joins TRBV30 and TRBJ1-2; 8 bases are a match to TRBD1. The CDR3 contains 14 residues. V lost 5 bases, J lost 8 bases, and 13 bases stayed unmatched. From germline, CDR1 is GTSNPN and CDR2 SVGIG (reference sequence). As DNA, the CDR3 is TGTGCCTGGGATTGGGTACGGGACAGGACGGGCTACACCTTC. Translating it yields CAWDWVRDRTGYTF. Filled out from reference TRBV30 and TRBJ1-2, the complete variable domain reads SQTIHQWPATLVQPVGSPLSLECTVEGTSNPNLYWYRQAAGRGLQLLFYSVGIGQISSEVPQNLSASRPQDRQFILSSKKLLLSDSGFYLCAWDWVRDRTGYTFGSGTRLTVV.

The chain couples TRBV29-1 to TRBJ2-1; 7 bases line up with TRBD1. Germline trimming cut 1 base from V and 2 bases from J; bases unmatched to any gene: 2. This CDR3 is built from 14 residues. Germline V gene sequence: CDR1 SQVTM, CDR2 ANQGSEA. CDR3 sequence reads: CSVEGDRTYNEQFF. CDR3 nucleotides: TGCAGCGTTGAAGGGGACAGAACCTACAATGAGCAGTTCTTC.

The rearrangement uses TRBV21-1 and TRBJ2-7. TRBV21-1 is a pseudogene locus. The CDR3 loop spans 11 amino acids. CDR3 region: CASSNGCEQYF. The CDR3 DNA reads TGTGCCAGCAGCAATGGGTGCGAGCAGTACTTC.

J is TRBJ2-1 and V is TRBV19; D might be TRBD2 (6 bases). Germline-derived CDR1 and CDR2 are LNHDA and SQIVND (reference sequence). Trimming removed 8 bases from V and 0 bases from J, with 20 bases in between. This CDR3 has 17 residues. CDR3 amino acids: CASASIRFGGSYNEQFF. For the CDR3, the DNA is TGTGCCAGTGCCTCGATCCGATTCGGGGGCTCCTACAATGAGCAGTTCTTC.

The sample holds a few counts of this clone. In DNA form, the CDR3 reads TGTGCCAGCAGTGGGTCGTTCGGGACAGGGGGCGAGCAGTACTTC. Protein: CASSGSFGTGGEQYF. J is TRBJ2-7 and V is TRBV2, with TRBD1 identical over 11 bases. V trimming: 4 bases; J trimming: 6 bases; junction bases outside the gene matches: 8. CDR3 length equals 15 residues. CDR1 is SNHLY and CDR2 is FYNNEI in the germline V gene. Full variable domain (remainder filled in from reference TRBV2 and TRBJ2-7): EPEVTQTPSHQVTQMGQEVILRCVPISNHLYFYWYRQILGQKVEFLVSFYNNEISEKSEIFDDQFSVERPDGSNFTLKIRSTKLEDSAMYFCASSGSFGTGGEQYFGPGTRLTVT.

CDR3 DNA sequence: TGTGCCAGCAGCCGACAGGGTGCCTCCTACGAGCAGTACTTC. It specifies CASSRQGASYEQYF. The genes are TRBV28 and TRBJ2-7; 7 bases are a match to TRBD1. CDR3 size: 14 residues. With 6 bases clipped from V and 0 bases from J, the junction kept 5 bases outside the gene matches. CDR1 is MDHEN and CDR2 is SYDVKM in the germline V gene.

This clone was picked up a small number of times. The gene calls are TRBV11-2 and TRBJ2-1, with 7 positions matching TRBD2. Germline-derived CDR1 and CDR2 are SGHAT and FQNNGV. The CDR3 is 14 residues long. Trimming cost V 1 base and J 9 bases; bases outside gene matches: 6. This chain's CDR3 is CASSLAGRPSEQFF. The CDR3 DNA reads as TGTGCCAGCAGCTTAGCCGGGAGGCCTAGTGAGCAGTTCTTC.

This clone showed up just a few times. The same CDR3 also results from other DNA sequences found in this sample. DNA of the CDR3: TGTGCCAGCAGCCGACAGGCTAACACTGAAGCTTTCTTT. The encoded protein is CASSRQANTEAFF. The chain employs TRBV7-2 and TRBJ1-1; TRBD1 might be the D (6 bases). The germline gives CDR1 SGHTA, CDR2 FQGNSA. The V end lost 5 bases, the J end lost 2 bases, and 9 bases lay between the germline ends. There are 13 residues in the CDR3.

This clone was observed a handful of times. This sequence joins TRBV28 and TRBJ2-5; TRBD1 agrees at 7 bases. With V trimmed by 8 bases and J by 5 bases, 11 bases remained unmatched. This CDR3 spans 14 amino acids. Looked up from germline, CDR1 is MDHEN and CDR2 is SYDVKM. The DNA for the CDR3 is TGTGCCAGCGAAGACAGGGTGACGCGCGAGACCCAGTACTTC. Protein sequence: CASEDRVTRETQYF. The full variable domain, its missing parts supplied by reference TRBV28 and TRBJ2-5, is DVKVTQSSRYLVKRTGEKVFLECVQDMDHENMFWYRQDPGLGLRLIYFSYDVKMKEKGDIPEGYSVSREKKERFSLILESASTNQTSMYLCASEDRVTRETQYFGPGTRLLVL.

This clone occurred a few times. This may stem from a read error, because a much larger clone lies one nucleotide away. V usage is TRBV7-2 and J usage is TRBJ2-1; D remains ambiguous. The germline V gene encodes CDR1 SGHTA and CDR2 FQGNSA. The CDR3 consists of 12 residues. Deletions cut 5 bases from V and 0 bases from J, with 2 bases between. CDR3 protein: CASSTSYNEQFF. The CDR3 DNA follows: TGTGCCAGCAGCACCTCCTACAATGAGCAGTTCTTC.

V gene TRBV4-3 combines with J gene TRBJ2-2; the match to TRBD2 covers 13 bases. Germline assignment: CDR1 LGHNA and CDR2 YSLEER. The CDR3 loop spans 19 amino acids. Trimming took 0 bases from V and 5 from J; bases not matched to a gene: 9. CDR3 sequence: CASSQEAPGLAGRTGELFF. The CDR3 region has the DNA TGCGCCAGCAGCCAAGAGGCCCCGGGACTAGCGGGGCGGACCGGGGAGCTGTTTTTT.

This chain links TRBV30 with TRBJ1-1; D gene unclear. CDR3 length: 14 residues. CDR1 is GTSNPN and CDR2 is SVGIG in the germline V gene (reference sequence). Trimming took 3 bases from V and 6 from J, leaving 17 bases between them. CDR3 DNA sequence: TGTGCCTGGAGCGGTGACTTCGGCGAGGCTGAAGCTTTCTTT. It translates to CAWSGDFGEAEAFF.

This clone was detected a few times. This rearrangement joins TRBV5-1 to TRBJ2-2, with 8 bases matching TRBD1. Germline lookup yields CDR1 SGHRS and CDR2 YFSETQ. The CDR3 extends over 16 amino acids. The V and J ends lost 0 bases and 1 base, in that order; junction bases with no gene match: 2. CDR3 amino acids: CASSLAGTGNTGELFF. The CDR3, as DNA: TGCGCCAGCAGCTTGGCCGGGACAGGGAACACCGGGGAGCTGTTTTTT. Combining the CDR3 with reference TRBV5-1 and TRBJ2-2 gives the whole variable domain KAGVTQTPRYLIKTRGQQVTLSCSPISGHRSVSWYQQTPGQGLQFLFEYFSETQRNKGNFPGRFSGRQFSNSRSEMNVSTLELGDSALYLCASSLAGTGNTGELFFGEGSRLTVL.

V and J are TRBV11-2 and TRBJ2-1; D unresolved. Germline V gene sequence: CDR1 SGHAT, CDR2 FQNNGV. There are 13 residues in the CDR3. Trimming took off 5 bases at V and 10 bases at J, with 15 bases between the two ends. CDR3 sequence: CASSAALYIEQFF. In nucleotides, the CDR3 is TGTGCCAGCAGCGCCGCGCTGTATATAGAGCAGTTCTTC.

The CDR3 nucleotides are TGTGCCAGCAGCCTATCGAGGGGGGAGACCCAGTACTTC. Its protein product is CASSLSRGETQYF. The V call is TRBV7-2, the J call TRBJ2-5; tentative D call: TRBD1 (6 bases). The V end was cut by 5 bases, the J end by 5 bases, with 12 bases between. The length of the CDR3 is 13 residues. Germline V CDR1 and CDR2: SGHTA, FQGNSA.

J is TRBJ2-3 and V is TRBV5-6, with D perhaps TRBD1 (7 bases). CDR3 length: 15 amino acids. Germline-derived CDR1 and CDR2 are SGHDT and YYEEEE. The V end was cut by 7 bases, the J end by 2 bases, with 17 bases between. In DNA form, the CDR3 reads TGTGCCAGCGCCCGGGAGACAGGGATCACAGATACGCAGTATTTT. It is translated as CASARETGITDTQYF.

This chain links TRBV7-9 with TRBJ1-5; the D gene is possibly TRBD1 (6 bases). This CDR3 has 15 residues. Trimming removed 2 bases from V and 8 bases from J, with 16 bases in between. Per germline, CDR1 SEHNR and CDR2 FQNEAQ (reference sequence). The chain's CDR3 is CASSLTGQGPEPQHF. The CDR3, as DNA: TGTGCCAGCAGCTTAACGGGGCAGGGGCCAGAGCCCCAGCATTTT. Full variable domain (rest looked up from reference TRBV7-9 and TRBJ1-5): DTGVSQNPRHKITKRGQNVTFRCDPISEHNRLYWYRQTLGQGPEFLTYFQNEAQLEKSRLLSDRFSAERPKGSFSTLEIQRTEQGDSAMYLCASSLTGQGPEPQHFGDGTRLSIL.

This chain connects TRBV5-6 to TRBJ2-5, with D perhaps matching TRBD2 (6 bases). Trimming stripped 3 bases from V and 4 bases from J, with 10 bases between. Germline-derived CDR1 and CDR2 are SGHDT and YYEEEE. The CDR3 runs to 13 residues. The CDR3 loop reads CASSYGGAETQYF. In DNA, the CDR3 is TGTGCCAGCAGCTACGGAGGGGCAGAGACCCAGTACTTC.

The chain carries TRBV4-1 and TRBJ2-1; D gene ambiguous. V was cut by 1 base and J by 3 bases, with 13 bases left in between. CDR1 and CDR2 from the germline V gene are MGHRA and YSYEKL. The CDR3 totals 16 residues. The CDR3 region has the DNA TGCGCCAGCAGCCAAGGTTTAGACCCAAGCTACAATGAGCAGTTCTTC. Residues: CASSQGLDPSYNEQFF.